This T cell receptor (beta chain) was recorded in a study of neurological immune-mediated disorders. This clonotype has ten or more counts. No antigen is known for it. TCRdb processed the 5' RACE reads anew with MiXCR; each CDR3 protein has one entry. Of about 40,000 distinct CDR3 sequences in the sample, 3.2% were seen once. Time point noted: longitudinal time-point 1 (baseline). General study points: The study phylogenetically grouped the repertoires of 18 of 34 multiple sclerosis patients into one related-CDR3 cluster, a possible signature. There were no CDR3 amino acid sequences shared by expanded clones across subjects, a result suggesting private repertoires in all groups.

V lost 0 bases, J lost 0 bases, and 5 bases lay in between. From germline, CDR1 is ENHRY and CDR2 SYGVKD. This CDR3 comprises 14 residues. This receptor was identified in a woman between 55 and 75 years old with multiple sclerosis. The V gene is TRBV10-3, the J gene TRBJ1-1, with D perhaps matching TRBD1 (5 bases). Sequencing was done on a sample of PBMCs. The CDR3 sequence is CAISESGVNTEAFF. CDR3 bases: TGTGCCATCAGTGAGTCAGGGGTGAACACTGAAGCTTTCTTT.